This T cell receptor (beta chain) was documented in a study of neurological immune-mediated disorders. The cDNA came from 5'RACE with 10-nucleotide random UMIs. TCRdb re-called the 5' RACE reads through MiXCR, storing one row per CDR3 protein. The repertoire includes under 130,000 distinct CDR3 sequences, approximately 11% of them detected once, and about 3% sits in the top ten. Many counts were recorded for this clonotype. Time point of the sample: longitudinal time-point 3. For the unsorted libraries, 2 million PBMCs stored at -80 C served as input. The germline V and J ends were trimmed by 8 bases and 0 bases, with 14 bases remaining between them. The germline CDR1 and CDR2 sequences are DFQATT and SNEGSKA (reference sequence). The CDR3 loop spans 13 amino acids.

The V and J genes are TRBV20-1 and TRBJ2-7; tentative D call: TRBD1 (6 bases). Sequencing input: PBMCs. This clonotype was obtained from a female donor with HTLV-1-associated myelopathy (HAM/TSP). In DNA form, the CDR3 reads TGCAGTTACCAGGGGCCAAGCTCCTACGAGCAGTACTTC. Protein: CSYQGPSSYEQYF.